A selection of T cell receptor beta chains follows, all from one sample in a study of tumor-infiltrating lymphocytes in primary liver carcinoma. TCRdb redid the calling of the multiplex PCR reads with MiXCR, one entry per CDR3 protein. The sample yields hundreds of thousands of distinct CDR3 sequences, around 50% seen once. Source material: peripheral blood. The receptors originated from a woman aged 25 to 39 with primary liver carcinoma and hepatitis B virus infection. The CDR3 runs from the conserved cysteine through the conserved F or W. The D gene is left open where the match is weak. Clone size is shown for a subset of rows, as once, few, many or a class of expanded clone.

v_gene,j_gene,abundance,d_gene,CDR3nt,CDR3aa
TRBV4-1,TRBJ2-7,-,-,TGCGGCAGCAGTCAAGAAATTGGTTACGAGCAGTACTTC,CGSSQEIGYEQYF
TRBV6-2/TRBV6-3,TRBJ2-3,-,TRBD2,TGTGCCAGCAGTTACTCCCTAGGAGGGAGGGTCACAGTTACGCAGTATTTT,CASSYSLGGRVTVTQYF
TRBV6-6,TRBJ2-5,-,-,TGTGCCAGCCAACACTCTAAGGGAATCGGACAAGAGACCCAGTACTTC,CASQHSKGIGQETQYF
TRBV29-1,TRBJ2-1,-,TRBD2,TGCAGCGTTGAAGATTCCCTGACTAGCGGTAGCTCCTACAATGAGCAGTTCTTC,CSVEDSLTSGSSYNEQFF
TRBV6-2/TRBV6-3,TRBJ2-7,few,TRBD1,TGTGCCAGCAGGGCCGGACAGGGCTACTACGAGCAGTACTTC,CASRAGQGYYEQYF
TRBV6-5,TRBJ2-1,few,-,TGTGCCAGCAGATCGACCTTAGCGGCATCCTACAATGAGCAGTTCTTC,CASRSTLAASYNEQFF
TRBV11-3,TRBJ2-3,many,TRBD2,TGTGCCAGCAGCTTAGATGATGTCCTAGCGGGGACAGATACGCAGTATTTT,CASSLDDVLAGTDTQYF
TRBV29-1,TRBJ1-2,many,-,TGCAGCGTTGAGGACCGGGTTGGCTACACCTTC,CSVEDRVGYTF
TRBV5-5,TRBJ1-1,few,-,TGTGCCAGCAGCGGGGATGGACAGCCGAACACTGAATCTTTCTTT,CASSGDGQPNTESFF
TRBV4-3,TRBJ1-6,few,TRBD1,TGCGCCAGCAGCCAAGATCAAACAGGGGGAAATTCACCCCTCCACTTT,CASSQDQTGGNSPLHF
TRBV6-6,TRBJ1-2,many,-,TGTGCCAGCAGGTCCCCCTATGGCTACACCTTC,CASRSPYGYTF
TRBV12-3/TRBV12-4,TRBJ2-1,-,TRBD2,TGTGTCAGCAGTACTGGGACTAGCGGGAGCAATGAGCAGTTCTTC,CVSSTGTSGSNEQFF
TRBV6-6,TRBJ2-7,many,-,TGTGCCAGCAGTGACACAGGGTTCCACGAGCAGTACTTC,CASSDTGFHEQYF
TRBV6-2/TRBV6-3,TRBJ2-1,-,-,TGTGCCAGTAACTGGAACGGGTTAATCTACAATGAGCAGTTCTTC,CASNWNGLIYNEQFF
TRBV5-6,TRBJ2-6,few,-,TGTGCCAGCAGCTTGGCCGGGGGCGCTTACTCTGGGGCCAACGTCCTGACTTTC,CASSLAGGAYSGANVLTF
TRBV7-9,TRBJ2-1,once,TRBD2,TGTGCCAGCAGCTTATTTAGCGGGAGGGACTCCTACAATGAGCAGTTCTTC,CASSLFSGRDSYNEQFF
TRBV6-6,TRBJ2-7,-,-,TGTGCCAGCAGTTCTGGGTGGGGCGAGCAGTACTTC,CASSSGWGEQYF
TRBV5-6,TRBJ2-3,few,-,TGTGCCAGCAGCTTGGGACAGAACACAGATACGCAGTATTTT,CASSLGQNTDTQYF
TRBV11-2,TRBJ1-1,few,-,TGTGCCAGCAGCTCCGGATGGGGGGCGCAGACTGAAGCTTTCTTT,CASSSGWGAQTEAFF
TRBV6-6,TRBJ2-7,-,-,TGTGCCAGCAGTTACGAGGCCTTGCCCTCCTACGAGCAGTACTTC,CASSYEALPSYEQYF
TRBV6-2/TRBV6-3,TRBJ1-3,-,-,TGTGCCAGCAGTCCGGGGGCCTCTAGAAACACCATATATTTT,CASSPGASRNTIYF
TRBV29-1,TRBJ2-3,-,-,TGCAGCGTTGATCTGGACGCGGTAGGCACTGATACGCAGTATTTT,CSVDLDAVGTDTQYF
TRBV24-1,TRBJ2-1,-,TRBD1,TGTGCCACCAGTAATCCCGGACAGGGGGTCAATGAGCGGTTCTTC,CATSNPGQGVNERFF
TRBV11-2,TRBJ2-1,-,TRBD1,TGTGCCAGCAATACCTACGGGACAGGGGACGAGCAGTTTTTC,CASNTYGTGDEQFF
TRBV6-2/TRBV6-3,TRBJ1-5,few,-,TGTGCCAGCAGCCGACCGATGGACCTGAATCAGCCCCAGCATTTT,CASSRPMDLNQPQHF
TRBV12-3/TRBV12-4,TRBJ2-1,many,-,TGTGCCAGTCTCAAGATTGGGGCCGGCAATGAGCAGTTCTTC,CASLKIGAGNEQFF
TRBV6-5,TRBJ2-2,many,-,TGTGCCAGCAGTCCCGAGTACCGTTCGGCCGGGGAGCTGTTTTTT,CASSPEYRSAGELFF
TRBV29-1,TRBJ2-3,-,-,TGCAGCGTTGTGGATGCGTTTTCTAGCACAGATATGCAGTATTTT,CSVVDAFSSTDMQYF
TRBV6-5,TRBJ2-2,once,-,TGTGCCAGCAGCCACGGGACCGGGGAGCTGTTTTTT,CASSHGTGELFF
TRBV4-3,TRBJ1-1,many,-,TGCGCCAGCAGCCAAGATATTTACAGGGAGTTGAACACTGAAGCTTTCTTT,CASSQDIYRELNTEAFF
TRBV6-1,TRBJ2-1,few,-,TGTGCCAGCAGGGTGACTAGGCGGGAGCAGTTCTTC,CASRVTRREQFF
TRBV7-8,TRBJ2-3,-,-,TGTGCCAGCAGCTTCCCAGGGCTTACAGATACGCAGTATTTT,CASSFPGLTDTQYF
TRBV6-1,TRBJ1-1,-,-,TGTGCCAGCAGTCCAGGTACCTCTGGGAACACCGAAGCTTTCTTT,CASSPGTSGNTEAFF
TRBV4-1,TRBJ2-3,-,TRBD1,TGCGCCAGCAGCCCCCGTTCCTGGGACAGGGGGCCCTTCGAGGTAGATACGCAGTATTTT,CASSPRSWDRGPFEVDTQYF
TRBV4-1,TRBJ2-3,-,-,TGCGCCAGCAGCCAATGGGAAGGAGATACGCAGTATTTT,CASSQWEGDTQYF
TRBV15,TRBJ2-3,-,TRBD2,TGTGCCACCAGCAGGAGATCGGGGACTAGCGCAGATACGCAGTATTTT,CATSRRSGTSADTQYF
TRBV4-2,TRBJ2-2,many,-,TGTGCCAGCAGCCAAGATAGAGGGAGTGTCGGGGAGCTGTTTTTT,CASSQDRGSVGELFF
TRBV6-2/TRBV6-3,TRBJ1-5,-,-,TGTGCCAGCAGCAGCTACAGGGCAGGGGACCAGCCCCAGCATTTT,CASSSYRAGDQPQHF
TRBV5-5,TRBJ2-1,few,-,TGTGCCAGCAGCTCCGAGCGGAATGAGCAGTTCTTC,CASSSERNEQFF
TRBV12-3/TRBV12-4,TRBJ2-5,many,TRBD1,TGTGCCAGCAGTTTAGCGAGCAGGGGGCAAGAGACCCAGTACTTC,CASSLASRGQETQYF
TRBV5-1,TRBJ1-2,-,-,TGCGCCAGCAGCTTGGGACAGGTCCCCGGAATGGGTCGCACCTTC,CASSLGQVPGMGRTF
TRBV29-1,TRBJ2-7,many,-,TGCAGCGTTGCAAGCGACTCCTACGAGCAGTACTTC,CSVASDSYEQYF
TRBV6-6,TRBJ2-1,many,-,TGTGCCAGCAGTCGCCATAGCGGAGCTGAGCAGTTCTTC,CASSRHSGAEQFF
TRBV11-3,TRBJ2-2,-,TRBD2,TGTTCCAGCAGCCACAGATTCACTAGCGGGACTGGGACCGGGGAGCTGGTTTTT,CSSSHRFTSGTGTGELVF
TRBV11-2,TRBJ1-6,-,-,TGTGCCAGCAGCTTAGAGTCCCTCCTCCACTTT,CASSLESLLHF